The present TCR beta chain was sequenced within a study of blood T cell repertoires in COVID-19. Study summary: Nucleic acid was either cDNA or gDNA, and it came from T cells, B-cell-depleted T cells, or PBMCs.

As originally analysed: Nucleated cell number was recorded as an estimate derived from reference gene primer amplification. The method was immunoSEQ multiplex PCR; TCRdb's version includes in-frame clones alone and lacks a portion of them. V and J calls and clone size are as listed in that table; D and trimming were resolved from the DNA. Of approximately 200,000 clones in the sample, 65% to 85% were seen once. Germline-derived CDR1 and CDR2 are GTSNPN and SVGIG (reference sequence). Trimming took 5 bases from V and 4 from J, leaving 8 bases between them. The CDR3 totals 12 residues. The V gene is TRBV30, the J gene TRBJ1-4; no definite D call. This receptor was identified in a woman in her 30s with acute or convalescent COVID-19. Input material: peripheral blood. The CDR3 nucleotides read TGTGCCTGGCGTCTCCTTAATGAAAAACTGTTTTTT. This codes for CAWRLLNEKLFF.